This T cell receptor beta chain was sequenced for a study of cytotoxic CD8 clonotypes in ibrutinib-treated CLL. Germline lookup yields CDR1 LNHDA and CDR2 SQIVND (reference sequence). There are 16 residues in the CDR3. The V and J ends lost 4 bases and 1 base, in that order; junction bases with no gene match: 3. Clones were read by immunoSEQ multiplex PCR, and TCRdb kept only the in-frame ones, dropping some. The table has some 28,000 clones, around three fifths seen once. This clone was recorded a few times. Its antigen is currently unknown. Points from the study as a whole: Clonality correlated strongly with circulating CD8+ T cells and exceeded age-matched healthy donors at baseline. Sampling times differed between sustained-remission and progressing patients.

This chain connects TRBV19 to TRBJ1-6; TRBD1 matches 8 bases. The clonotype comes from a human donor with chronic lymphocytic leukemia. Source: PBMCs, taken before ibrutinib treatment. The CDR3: CASSTGGRSYNSPLHF. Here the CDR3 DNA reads TGTGCCAGTAGTACAGGGGGCAGATCCTATAATTCACCCCTCCACTTT.